The sequence of this T cell receptor beta chain was determined in a study of CD8+ T cells in alopecia areata. Across the whole study: Tofacitinib exposure lasted 6 to 18 months, followed by 6 months off drug.

Study results and caveats: Possibly as an HLA-related effect, TCR sharing across patients appeared less clear than in mice. Compared with normal scalp, lesional scalp had higher clonality and more expanded CD8+ clones.

This clone showed up just a few times. Its antigen remains unknown. Noted treatment: oral pan-JAK inhibitor, 5-10 mg twice daily. The study team obtained lesional scalp punch biopsies and peripheral blood from alopecia areata patients. The CDR3 is 11 residues long. Germline V CDR1 and CDR2: MGHDK, SYGVNS. V lost 5 bases, J lost 2 bases, and 3 bases lay in between. RNA extraction was followed by reverse transcription into cDNA, which acted as the sequencing template. Method: immunoSEQ multiplex PCR; TCRdb's copy keeps in-frame clones and lacks some. The sample shows 90,000 to 130,000 clones, roughly three fifths of them seen only once.

The specimen was CD8+ T cells sorted from blood, collected at week 24, from a patient treated with tofacitinib. This chain uses TRBV25-1 with TRBJ1-1; D gene uncertain. The receptor's source is a human donor with alopecia areata. The CDR3 reads CASSPNTEAFF. The DNA for the CDR3 is TGTGCCAGCAGTCCTAACACTGAAGCTTTCTTT.